Below, 20 T cell receptor beta chains from the same sample are listed, as sequenced in a study of T cells in Graves' hyperthyroidism and ophthalmopathy. Amplification of TCR beta CDR3 regions used RNA as the template. The primer set for the first-round RT-PCR of the TCR CDR3 was HTBI. One entry per CDR3 protein, called by TCRdb with MiXCR from the multiplex PCR reads. Here the sample spans some 350,000 distinct CDR3 sequences, roughly 25% being singletons. Sequenced: blood. The receptors were sampled from a man over 45 with Graves' hyperthyroidism.

In its sample, this clonotype was seen a few times. The chain joins TRBV28 to TRBJ2-7; 11 bases are shared with TRBD2. Germline CDR1 reads MDHEN; CDR2 reads SYDVKM. Germline trimming cut 5 bases from V and 5 bases from J; bases unmatched to any gene: 8. The CDR3 has 15 amino acids. In DNA form, the CDR3 reads TGTGCCAGCAGTGTTAGCGGGAGGGCCTTGGACGAGCAGTACTTC. Its protein product is CASSVSGRALDEQYF.

The chain links TRBV20-1 to TRBJ2-7, with 8 bases that match TRBD2. There are 14 residues in the CDR3. The V gene end was trimmed by 6 bases and the J gene end by 2 bases; junction bases not matched to a gene: 9. Germline values: CDR1 DFQATT, CDR2 SNEGSKA (reference sequence). CDR3: CSATPAGAPYEQYF. The CDR3 coding sequence is TGCAGTGCCACCCCAGCGGGAGCCCCCTACGAGCAGTACTTC.

A word on this clonotype: A much larger clone differs by one base, so this may be a read error. The CDR3 sequence: CASSSSGRGTVQYF. CDR3 nucleotides: TGTGCCAGCAGCAGTAGCGGGAGGGGAACAGTTCAGTACTTC. The V and J genes are TRBV3-1 and TRBJ2-4; TRBD2 aligns across 11 bases. The CDR3 consists of 14 residues. The germline gives CDR1 LGHDT, CDR2 YNNKEL (reference sequence). With 5 bases clipped from V and 11 bases from J, the junction kept 8 bases outside the gene matches.

In its sample, this clonotype was seen many times. This chain links TRBV30 with TRBJ2-1; D is perhaps TRBD1 or TRBD2 (5 bases each). The CDR3 has 13 amino acids. The V end lost 4 bases, the J end lost 3 bases, and 10 bases lay between the germline ends. The germline V gene encodes CDR1 GTSNPN and CDR2 SVGIG (reference sequence). This CDR3 reads CAWTGRGYNEQFF. In DNA, the CDR3 is TGTGCCTGGACGGGAAGGGGCTACAATGAGCAGTTCTTC.

This clonotype appeared many times. This chain uses TRBV11-2 with TRBJ2-7, with 8 bases lining up with TRBD2. The CDR3 is made up of 13 amino acids. Germline V gene lookup returns CDR1 SGHAT and CDR2 FQNNGV. Trimming took 8 bases from V and 0 from J; bases not matched to a gene: 3. CDR3 amino acids: CASVSGSSYEQYF. The CDR3 coding sequence is TGTGCCAGCGTCAGCGGGAGCTCCTACGAGCAGTACTTC. The variable domain in full, with the rest retrieved from reference TRBV11-2 and TRBJ2-7, is EAGVAQSPRYKIIEKRQSVAFWCNPISGHATLYWYQQILGQGPKLLIQFQNNGVVDDSQLPKDRFSAERLKGVDSTLKIQPAKLEDSAVYLCASVSGSSYEQYFGPGTRLTVT.

The chain joins TRBV11-3 to TRBJ2-5; 9 nucleotides match TRBD2. This CDR3 has 14 residues. Germline loops: CDR1 SGHNT, CDR2 YENEEA. J lost 3 bases, V lost 5 bases, and 4 bases had no gene match. The CDR3 bases are TGTGCCAGCAGCCAAATAGCGGGAGAAGAGACCCAGTACTTC. Its translation is CASSQIAGEETQYF.

Regarding this clonotype: A much larger clone differs from this one at a single base, so this may be a read error. This chain joins TRBV20-1 and TRBJ2-7; D remains unclear. This CDR3 contains 12 residues. Germline V gives CDR1 DFQATT, CDR2 SNEGSKA (reference sequence). Deletions cut 2 bases from V and 3 bases from J, with 8 bases between. CDR3 nucleotide sequence: TGCAGTGCTAGATTAGACGGCTACGAGCAGTACTTC. Translated, it gives CSARLDGYEQYF.

This clonotype has only a few counts. This chain connects TRBV11-2 to TRBJ2-5; 7 bases line up with TRBD1. The CDR3 is 16 amino acids. With V trimmed by 3 bases and J by 5 bases, 12 bases remained unmatched. Germline V CDR1 and CDR2: SGHAT, FQNNGV. The CDR3 DNA is TGTGCCAGCAGCTTTACCCGACAGGGTATTTCGGAGACCCAGTACTTC. It yields the protein CASSFTRQGISETQYF.

J is TRBJ1-2 and V is TRBV28; a possible D gene is TRBD1 (5 bases). Germline V lookup: CDR1 MDHEN, CDR2 SYDVKM. The CDR3 sequence is 16 residues long. The V gene lost 11 bases and the J gene lost 2 bases, with 24 bases spanning the gap. The CDR3, as DNA: TGTGCCTCGACGACTCCGGGACGAAAAGTGAACTATGGCTACACCTTC. As protein: CASTTPGRKVNYGYTF.

The V call is TRBV12-3 or TRBV12-4, the J call TRBJ1-5; D may be TRBD1 (6 bases). This CDR3 region has 16 residues. V was shortened by 6 bases and J by 2 bases, with 17 bases between the two germline ends. The CDR3 region has the DNA TGTGCCAGCAGAATAGGGGGGGGGCTGGGCAATCAGCCCCAGCATTTT. Its translation is CASRIGGGLGNQPQHF.

This clonotype was observed a few times. This chain uses TRBV6-5 with TRBJ2-1; TRBD1 matches at 7 bases. This CDR3 is 14 amino acids long. The germline V gene encodes CDR1 MNHEY and CDR2 SVGAGI. V shed 2 bases, J shed 5 bases, and the junction held 3 bases outside the gene matches. The CDR3 sequence is CASSYRDSNNEQFF. CDR3 in DNA: TGTGCCAGCAGTTACCGGGACAGTAACAATGAGCAGTTCTTC.

This clonotype was seen more than once but under ten times. V usage is TRBV10-3 and J usage is TRBJ2-3; 11 bases are a match to TRBD1. The CDR3 loop spans 15 amino acids. Trimming cost V 10 bases and J 4 bases; bases outside gene matches: 10. Looked up from germline, CDR1 is ENHRY and CDR2 is SYGVKD. The CDR3 spells CATQDPGQGADTQYF. As DNA, the CDR3 is TGTGCCACCCAGGATCCGGGACAGGGGGCAGATACGCAGTATTTT.

This clonotype was seen only a few times. The chain recombines TRBV25-1 with TRBJ1-1, with D possibly matching TRBD1 (6 bases). Germline assignment: CDR1 MGHDK and CDR2 SYGVNS. The CDR3 runs 13 residues. Trimming removed 4 bases at V and 4 bases at J, with 10 bases between. CDR3 bases: TGTGCCAGCAGTGCAGGGGTGGGCACTGAAGCTTTCTTT. Amino acids: CASSAGVGTEAFF.

This clonotype was seen a handful of times. The V and J genes are TRBV7-9 and TRBJ2-1; D may match TRBD1 or TRBD2 (5 bases each). V was shortened by 5 bases and J by 10 bases, with 18 bases between the two germline ends. The CDR3 is 14 residues long. Germline V lookup: CDR1 SEHNR, CDR2 FQNEAQ (reference sequence). CDR3 residues: CASSHLGGGREQFF. CDR3 coding DNA: TGTGCCAGCAGCCACTTAGGTGGGGGTCGGGAGCAGTTCTTC.

This chain joins TRBV5-4 and TRBJ2-7; TRBD2 agrees at 10 bases. In germline, CDR1 is SGHNT, CDR2 YYREEE (reference sequence). Trimming removed 4 bases from V and 4 bases from J; junction bases left unmatched: 11. CDR3 length equals 16 residues. The chain's CDR3 is CASSQQLAGLSYEQYF. The CDR3 nucleotides read TGTGCCAGCAGCCAGCAACTAGCGGGATTGTCTTACGAGCAGTACTTC.

In this sample, this clonotype turned up many times. The chain combines TRBV28 with TRBJ2-3; D not certain. Germline lookup yields CDR1 MDHEN and CDR2 SYDVKM. Between the trimmed V and J ends, which lost 6 bases and 0 bases, there was a span of 4 bases. This CDR3 is built from 12 residues. The CDR3 region is CASRLSTDTQYF. Written as DNA, the CDR3 is TGTGCCAGCAGGCTCAGCACAGATACGCAGTATTTT.

On this clonotype itself: At one end, the junction sequence differs from germline, possibly due to a read error. V is TRBV2 and J is TRBJ1-1; TRBD1 agrees at 10 bases. CDR1 and CDR2 (germline): SNHLY, FYNNEI. The CDR3 length is 15 residues. CDR3 residues: CASSRGTGDNTEAFF. The CDR3 DNA follows: TGCGCCAGCAGCCGCGGGACAGGGGATAACACTGAAGCTTTCTTT.

V usage is TRBV10-1 and J usage is TRBJ2-7; possibly TRBD2 for D (5 bases). CDR3 length: 14 residues. Trimming removed 2 bases at V and 3 bases at J, with 11 bases between. Germline V lookup: CDR1 WNHNN, CDR2 SYGVQD (reference sequence). The CDR3 sequence is CASSEGRGGYEQYF. The CDR3 DNA reads as TGCGCCAGCAGTGAGGGGAGAGGAGGCTACGAGCAGTACTTC.

The V call is TRBV28, the J call TRBJ2-5, with TRBD1 matching over 8 bases. The CDR3 runs to 14 residues. CDR1 MDHEN and CDR2 SYDVKM come from the germline V gene. J gave up 2 bases and V 8 bases, and 7 bases lay outside the gene matches. CDR3 sequence: CASGTDRAQETQYF. The CDR3 DNA follows: TGTGCCAGCGGGACGGACAGGGCGCAAGAGACCCAGTACTTC.

This rearrangement joins TRBV3-1 to TRBJ1-3, with 8 bases lining up with TRBD1. This CDR3 has 15 amino acids. The V and J ends lost 4 bases and 4 bases, in that order; junction bases with no gene match: 6. CDR1 and CDR2 (germline): LGHDT, YNNKEL (reference sequence). CDR3 in amino acids: CASSPRTGRGNTIYF. The CDR3 DNA follows: TGTGCCAGCAGCCCAAGGACAGGGCGAGGAAACACCATATATTTT. Based on the CDR3 plus reference TRBV3-1 and TRBJ1-3, the full variable domain is DTAVSQTPKYLVTQMGNDKSIKCEQNLGHDTMYWYKQDSKKFLKIMFSYNNKELIINETVPNRFSPKSPDKAHLNLHINSLELGDSAVYFCASSPRTGRGNTIYFGEGSWLTVV.